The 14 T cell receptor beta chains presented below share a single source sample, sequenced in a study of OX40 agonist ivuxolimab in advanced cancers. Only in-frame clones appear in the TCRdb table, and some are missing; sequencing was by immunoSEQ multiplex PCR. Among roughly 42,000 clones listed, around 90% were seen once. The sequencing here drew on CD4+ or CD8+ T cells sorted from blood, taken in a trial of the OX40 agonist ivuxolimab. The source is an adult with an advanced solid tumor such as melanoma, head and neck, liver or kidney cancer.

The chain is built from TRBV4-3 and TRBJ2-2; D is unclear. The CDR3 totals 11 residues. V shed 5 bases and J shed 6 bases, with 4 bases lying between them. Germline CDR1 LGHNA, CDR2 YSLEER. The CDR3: CASSYSGELFF. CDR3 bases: TGCGCCAGCAGCTATTCCGGGGAGCTGTTTTTT.

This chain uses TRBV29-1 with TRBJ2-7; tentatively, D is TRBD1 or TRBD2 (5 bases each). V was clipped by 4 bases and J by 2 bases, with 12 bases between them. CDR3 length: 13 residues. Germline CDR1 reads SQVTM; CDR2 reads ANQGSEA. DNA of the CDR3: TGCAGCGTTGGAACAGGAGGAACCTACGAGCAGTACTTC. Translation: CSVGTGGTYEQYF.

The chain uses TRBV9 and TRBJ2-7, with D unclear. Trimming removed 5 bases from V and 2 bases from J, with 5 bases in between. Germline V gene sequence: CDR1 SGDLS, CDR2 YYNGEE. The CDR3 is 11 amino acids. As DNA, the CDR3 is TGTGCCAGCAGTGATACCTACGAGCAGTACTTC. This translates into CASSDTYEQYF.

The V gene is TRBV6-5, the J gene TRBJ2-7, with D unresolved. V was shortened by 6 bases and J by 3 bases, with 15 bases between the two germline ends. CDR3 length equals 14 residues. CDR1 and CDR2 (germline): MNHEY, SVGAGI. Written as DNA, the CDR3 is TGTGCCAGCAGCTGGACGGAGCTCCGCTACGAGCAGTACTTC. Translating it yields CASSWTELRYEQYF.

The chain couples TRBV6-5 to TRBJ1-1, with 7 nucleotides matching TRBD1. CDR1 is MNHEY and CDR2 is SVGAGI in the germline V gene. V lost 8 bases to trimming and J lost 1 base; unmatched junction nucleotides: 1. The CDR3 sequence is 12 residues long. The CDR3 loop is CASRTGNTEAFF. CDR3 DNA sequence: TGTGCCAGCCGGACAGGGAACACTGAAGCTTTCTTT.

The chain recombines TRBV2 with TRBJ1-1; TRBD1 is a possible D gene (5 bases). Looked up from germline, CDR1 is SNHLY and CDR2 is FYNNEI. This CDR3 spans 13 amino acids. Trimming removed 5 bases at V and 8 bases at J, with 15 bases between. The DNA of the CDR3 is TGTGCCAGCAGTCTCATTACACGGGGGGAAGCTTTCTTT. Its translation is CASSLITRGEAFF.

CDR3 sequence (DNA): TGCGCCAGCAGCCCCAGGCCGGGGGGCCTGGAGCCCCAGCATTTT. Residues: CASSPRPGGLEPQHF. The J gene is TRBJ1-5, the V gene TRBV5-1, with TRBD1 as a possible D gene (6 bases). Trimming took 4 bases from V and 8 from J, leaving 19 bases between them. CDR3 length equals 15 residues. Germline values: CDR1 SGHRS, CDR2 YFSETQ.

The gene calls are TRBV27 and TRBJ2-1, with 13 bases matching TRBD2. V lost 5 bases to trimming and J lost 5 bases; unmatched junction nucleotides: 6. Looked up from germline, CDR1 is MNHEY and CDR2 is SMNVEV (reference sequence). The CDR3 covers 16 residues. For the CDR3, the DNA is TGTGCCAGCAGTAGGGGACTAGCGGGGCCAAACAATGAGCAGTTCTTC. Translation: CASSRGLAGPNNEQFF.

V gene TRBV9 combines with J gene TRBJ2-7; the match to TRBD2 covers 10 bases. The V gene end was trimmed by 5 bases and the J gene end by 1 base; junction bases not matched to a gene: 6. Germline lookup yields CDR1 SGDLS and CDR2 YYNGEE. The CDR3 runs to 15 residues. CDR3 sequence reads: CASSPIAGGSYEQYF. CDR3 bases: TGTGCCAGCAGTCCCATAGCGGGAGGTTCCTACGAGCAGTACTTC.

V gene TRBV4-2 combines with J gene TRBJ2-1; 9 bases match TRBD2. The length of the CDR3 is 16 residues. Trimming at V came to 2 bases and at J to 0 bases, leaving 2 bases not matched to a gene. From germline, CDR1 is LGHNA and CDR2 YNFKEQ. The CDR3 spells CASSQSGRISYNEQFF. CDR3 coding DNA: TGTGCCAGCAGCCAAAGCGGGAGGATCTCCTACAATGAGCAGTTCTTC.

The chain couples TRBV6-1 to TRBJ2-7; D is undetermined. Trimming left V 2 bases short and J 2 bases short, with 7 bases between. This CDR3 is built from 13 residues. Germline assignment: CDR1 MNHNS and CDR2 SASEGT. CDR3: CASSEFVAYEQYF. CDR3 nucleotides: TGTGCCAGCAGTGAATTCGTTGCCTACGAGCAGTACTTC.

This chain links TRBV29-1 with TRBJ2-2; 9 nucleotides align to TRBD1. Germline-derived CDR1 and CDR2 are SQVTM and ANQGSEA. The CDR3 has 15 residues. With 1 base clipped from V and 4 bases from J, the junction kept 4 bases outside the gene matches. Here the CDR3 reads CSVEAGTGTTGELFF. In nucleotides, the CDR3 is TGCAGCGTTGAAGCCGGGACAGGGACCACCGGGGAGCTGTTTTTT.

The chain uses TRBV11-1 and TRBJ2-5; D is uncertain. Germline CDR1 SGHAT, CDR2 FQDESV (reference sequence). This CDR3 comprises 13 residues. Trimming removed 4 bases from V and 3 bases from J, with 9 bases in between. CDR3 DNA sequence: TGTGCCAGCAGCTATTTCGAGGAAGAGACCCAGTACTTC. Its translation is CASSYFEEETQYF.

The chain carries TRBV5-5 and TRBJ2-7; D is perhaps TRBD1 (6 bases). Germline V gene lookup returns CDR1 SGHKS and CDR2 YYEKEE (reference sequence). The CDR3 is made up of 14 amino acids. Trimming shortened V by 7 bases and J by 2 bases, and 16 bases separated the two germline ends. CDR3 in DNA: TGTGCCAGCGGGGACCAGGGGCATGCCTACGAGCAGTACTTC. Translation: CASGDQGHAYEQYF. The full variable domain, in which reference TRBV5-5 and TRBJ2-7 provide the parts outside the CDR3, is DAGVTQSPTHLIKTRGQQVTLRCSPISGHKSVSWYQQVLGQGPQFIFQYYEKEERGRGNFPDRFSARQFPNYSSELNVNALLLGDSALYLCASGDQGHAYEQYFGPGTRLTVT.